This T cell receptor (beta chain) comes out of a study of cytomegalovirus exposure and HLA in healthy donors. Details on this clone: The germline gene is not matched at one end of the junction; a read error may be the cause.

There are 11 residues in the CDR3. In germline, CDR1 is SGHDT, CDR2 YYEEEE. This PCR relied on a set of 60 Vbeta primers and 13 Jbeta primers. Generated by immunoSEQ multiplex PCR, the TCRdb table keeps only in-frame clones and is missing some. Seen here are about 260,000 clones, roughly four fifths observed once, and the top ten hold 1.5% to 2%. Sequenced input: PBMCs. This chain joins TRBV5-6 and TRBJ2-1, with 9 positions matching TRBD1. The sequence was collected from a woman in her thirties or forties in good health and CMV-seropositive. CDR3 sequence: CASSYGQGMIF. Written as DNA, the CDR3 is TGTGCCAGCAGCTATGGACAGGGGATGATCTTC. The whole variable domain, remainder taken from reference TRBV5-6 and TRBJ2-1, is DAGVTQSPTHLIKTRGQQVTLRCSPKSGHDTVSWYQQALGQGPQFIFQYYEEEERQRGNFPDRFSGHQFPNYSSELNVNALLLGDSALYLCASSYGQGMIFGPGTRLTVL.